This is a list of T cell receptor beta chains from one sample in a study of blood T cell repertoires in COVID-19. Clones were sequenced by immunoSEQ multiplex PCR, and TCRdb holds only the in-frame ones, with some missing. The sample carries 110,000 to 150,000 clones, just under 90% recorded once. The sample consisted of peripheral blood. The receptors derive from a woman of 80 years or more with acute or convalescent COVID-19. The CDR3 runs from the conserved cysteine through the conserved F or W. Each record gives: clone size, V gene, D gene, J gene, CDR3 DNA, CDR3 protein. D genes are given only for firm matches. Not all rows give a size; the values are once, few, many and, for expanded clones, a class.

size: NA; V: TRBV28; D: TRBD2; J: TRBJ2-2; DNA: TGTGCCAGCTGGACTAGCGGGGACACCGGGGAGCTGTTTTTT; CDR3: CASWTSGDTGELFF
size: NA; V: TRBV6-5; D: NA; J: TRBJ1-5; DNA: TGTGCCAGCAGTTATGGAGTCAATCAGCCCCAGCATTTT; CDR3: CASSYGVNQPQHF
size: NA; V: TRBV6-5; D: TRBD1; J: TRBJ1-2; DNA: TGTGCCAGCAGGGCACAGGGGGCCCACGGAGGCTACACCTTC; CDR3: CASRAQGAHGGYTF
size: NA; V: TRBV5-1; D: TRBD2; J: TRBJ2-5; DNA: TGCGCCAGCAGCTTCGGGACTAGCGGGGGGGAGGCCCAGTACTTC; CDR3: CASSFGTSGGEAQYF
size: NA; V: TRBV5-3; D: TRBD2; J: TRBJ2-7; DNA: TGTGCCAGAAGCTTGGGGCGACTAGCGGGAAACTACGAGCAGTACTTC; CDR3: CARSLGRLAGNYEQYF
size: NA; V: TRBV29-1; D: NA; J: TRBJ2-3; DNA: TGCAGCGTTGTGGGGGGTAAGGGCACAGATACGCAGTATTTT; CDR3: CSVVGGKGTDTQYF
size: NA; V: TRBV4-1; D: TRBD1; J: TRBJ1-3; DNA: TGCGCCAGCAGCCGACAGGGGGCGGAAAACACCATATATTTT; CDR3: CASSRQGAENTIYF
size: NA; V: TRBV4-1; D: NA; J: TRBJ1-2; DNA: TGCGCCAGCAGCCAAGAAAGAACACAGGTCGGGAACTATGGCTACACCTTC; CDR3: CASSQERTQVGNYGYTF
size: NA; V: TRBV3-1/TRBV3-2; D: TRBD1; J: TRBJ1-2; DNA: TGTGCCAGCGGGACAGCCTCTAACTATGGCTACACCTTC; CDR3: CASGTASNYGYTF
size: NA; V: TRBV6-5; D: TRBD1; J: TRBJ1-2; DNA: TGTGCCAGCAGTTCCGGACAGGGCAACTATGGCTACACCTTC; CDR3: CASSSGQGNYGYTF
size: NA; V: TRBV18; D: TRBD1; J: TRBJ1-2; DNA: TGTGCCAGCTGCGACCAGGGGGCGGATGGCTACACCTTC; CDR3: CASCDQGADGYTF
size: once; V: TRBV7-9; D: TRBD1; J: TRBJ2-7; DNA: TGTGCCAGCAGCTTGACAGGGGGCGGGAACGAGCAGTACTTC; CDR3: CASSLTGGGNEQYF
size: NA; V: TRBV7-3; D: NA; J: TRBJ2-5; DNA: TGTGCCAGCAGCCCCCACGGGGACCAAGAGACCCAGTACTTC; CDR3: CASSPHGDQETQYF
size: once; V: TRBV5-1; D: NA; J: TRBJ1-3; DNA: TGCGCCAGCAGCTTGGATATTAGCAGCTCTGGAAACACCATATATTTT; CDR3: CASSLDISSSGNTIYF
size: NA; V: TRBV24-1; D: TRBD1; J: TRBJ2-3; DNA: TGTGCCACCAGTGAGTCCGGGACAGGGGGCGCAGATACGCAGTATTTT; CDR3: CATSESGTGGADTQYF
size: NA; V: TRBV5-4; D: NA; J: TRBJ1-1; DNA: TGTGCCAGCAGCTTGCTATTGTCGAACACTGAAGCTTTCTTT; CDR3: CASSLLLSNTEAFF
size: NA; V: TRBV30; D: NA; J: TRBJ1-2; DNA: TGTGCCTGGAGTCAAGGGGCAGGGGACGGCTACACCTTC; CDR3: CAWSQGAGDGYTF
size: NA; V: TRBV3-1/TRBV3-2; D: NA; J: TRBJ1-1; DNA: TGTGCCAGCAGCCAAGAACGACAGATATTTAACACTGAAGCTTTCTTT; CDR3: CASSQERQIFNTEAFF
size: once; V: TRBV6-2/TRBV6-3; D: NA; J: TRBJ2-6; DNA: TGTGCCAGCAGTCCCAGGGGGGAGTGGGTCGGCCACTCTGGGGCCAACGTCCTGACTTTC; CDR3: CASSPRGEWVGHSGANVLTF
size: few; V: TRBV19; D: TRBD1; J: TRBJ2-7; DNA: TGTGCCAGTAGCACAGGGACAGGGAGCTCCTACGAGCAGTACTTC; CDR3: CASSTGTGSSYEQYF